This T cell receptor (beta chain) comes out of a study of brain metastases from non-small cell lung cancer. The study, taken as a whole, reports: Paired brain metastases and primary tumors largely shared TCR repertoires. Fewer infiltrating T cells were found in brain metastases than primaries. Compared with their matched primary tumors, around 60% of brain metastases showed expanded T-cell clones.

V shed 3 bases and J shed 0 bases, with 12 bases lying between them. CDR3 size: 15 residues. Germline CDR1 MGHRA, CDR2 YSYEKL. The method was immunoSEQ multiplex PCR; TCRdb's version includes in-frame clones alone and lacks a portion of them. Among 4,900 or so clones, approximately 80% were seen once, and the ten largest hold about 6%. With respect to this clone: Its antigen is not known.

This chain links TRBV4-1 with TRBJ2-7; D not certain. Material: primary lung tumor tissue. The TCR sequence derives from a donor aged 40 or older with non-small cell lung cancer. Here the CDR3 reads CASSQNSGSSYEQYV. The CDR3 DNA is TGCGCCAGCAGCCAGAATTCAGGCAGCTCCTACGAGCAGTACGTC.